This T cell receptor (beta chain) stems from a study of cytomegalovirus exposure and HLA in healthy donors (dated by TCRdb to 2017 to 2019). At the level of the whole study: According to an earlier analysis of 587 of the donors, some 180 million T cells yielded 117 million unique TCR beta sequences and roughly 280 Gb of sequence data. A later genetic analysis took genome-wide SNP genotypes for about three fifths of the 666 donors and used that subset as a discovery cohort. The aim of the study was to test whether cataloging public T cell receptors could identify signatures of past pathogen exposure. Around 320 gigabases of sequencing data and tens of millions of unique TCR sequences were included in an early release covering about 600 HLA-typed donors. The study used immunosequencing to profile the T cell repertoires of several hundred subjects and linked those repertoires to cytomegalovirus serostatus. Donor age, sex, ethnicity and CMV serostatus were compiled together with the repertoire data. The genetic ancestry cluster associated with self-reported Caucasian donors included roughly four fifths of the 398 genotyped donors. In addition to the first cohort of 666 subjects, a separate validation cohort of under 150 different subjects was used. Both class I and class II loci were covered by HLA typing, at four-digit resolution. In a later analysis, previously published TCR beta repertoires from about 640 donors were re-analyzed and high-resolution HLA genotyping was added so that TCR occurrence patterns could be studied. Because of strong linkage in the cohort, roughly five DR-DQ haplotypes were treated as single units for association and clustering. Among a few hundred genotyped donors of the cohort, an average of around 240,000 unique TCR beta nucleotide sequences were sequenced per donor, 15% to 20% of them non-productive. High-throughput TCR immunosequencing, statistical association of individual TCRs with disease status, and machine learning were combined to predict cytomegalovirus infection status. All discovery cohort repertoires had been generated using a single sequencing platform. In the later analysis, no new phenotypic data were used to find candidate immune exposures; instead, reliance was placed on TCR beta sequences and their occurrence across donors. Typing coverage differed by locus: A, B, C, DRB1 and DQB1 were typed in about 620-640 donors, DQA1 in roughly 500, DPA1 in approximately 600, and DPB1 in 472. An earlier analysis of approximately 630 of the donors applied high-throughput TCR beta sequencing to assess whether each TCR beta V gene segment acted as functional or pseudogenic. What the work shows at the level of the full study, not this receptor alone: Cytomegalovirus status was reported to be diagnosed by the classifier with high specificity and sensitivity in both the original and validation cohorts. The study gave a list of under 200 TCR beta chains associated with cytomegalovirus. V-gene and J-gene trimming of TCR beta chains was associated with a missense DCLRE1C variant in a later genetic analysis, and the association was replicated in an independent cohort. Because HLA typing was unavailable for some donors at each locus, only the typed subset was used in association tests. Correlated functional status among segregating V segments might reflect linkage disequilibrium, but an unknown experimental factor could not be ruled out. Some IMGT-functional V segments, including TRBV6-2 and TRBV6-3, could not be distinguished by the 87-base-pair reads and were therefore excluded. The sequencing pipeline was judged likely to have produced a cluster of highly shared sequence variants as a technical artifact. The presence/absence analyses assumed that sequencing depth was roughly uniform across donors, and that assumption may not be true. The authors suggested that the approach could potentially be extended to other disease states and immunological phenotypes. CMV serostatus was the only immune exposure information available for the cohort. A later analysis reported that several top co-occurrence clusters appeared linked to parvovirus B19, influenza, CMV and Epstein-Barr virus. In an earlier analysis of under 600 of the donors, most TCR beta V segments were observed in productive rearrangements about 87% or about 30% of the time, broadly matching IMGT annotations. In a later analysis, some 17,000 TCR beta sequences were associated with specific HLA alleles at a false discovery rate of 0.05. Because counts were too low, seventeen rarely observed V segments, including chromosome 9 orphons, were left out of the earlier analysis of a few hundred of the donors. Across donors, most TCR sequences were observed very rarely, whereas some public TCRs were present in many individuals. When HLA alleles, especially DR and DQ, strongly co-occurred, TCR associations were difficult to assign to individual alleles. Only TCR beta chains were sequenced in this cohort, and the absence of alpha or paired-chain data limited detectable features. In a later analysis, the rate of TCR association differed among HLA loci, with DRB1 alleles having the most associated TCRs and HLA-C alleles having the fewest. In a later analysis, HLA-associated TCR beta chains were found to be more clonally expanded and to have lower generation probabilities than equally common non-associated chains. Compared with the roughly 700-donor mean, donors in an Asian-associated ancestry cluster had fewer N-insertions in productive TCRs, according to a later genetic analysis. A further reported finding was that TCR beta sequences accurately predicted the HLA-A and HLA-B alleles for most subjects in the first cohort. A later analysis found that most CMV-associated TCR beta chains appeared HLA-restricted, with HLA associations seemingly driven largely by CMV exposure. In vitro tests confirmed that a few of the cytomegalovirus-associated TCR beta chains recognize cytomegalovirus antigens.

For this clone: What this receptor recognizes is not known. There are no base qualities to consult, and no much larger clone falls within one base.

Inclusive of the bounding cysteine and phenylalanine, the CDR3 is 14 residues long. Kept here is only the CDR3 DNA, which spans 42 bases and is read in frame from base 1. The germline V gene encodes CDR1 SGHRS and CDR2 YFSETQ. Relative to germline, V is 4 bases shorter and J is 6 bases shorter, with 13 bases between their ends. Libraries were prepared through the immunoSEQ multiplex PCR assay. For the multiplex PCR, a mixture combining 60 forward primers for TCR Vbeta segments and 13 reverse primers for TCR Jbeta segments was used. A multiplex PCR assay on genomic DNA amplified the CDR3 region of rearranged TCR beta genes. Amplified TCR beta libraries were sequenced as 87-base-pair reads on the Illumina HiSeq System. The paper's processing steps were these. A later analysis tallied 75 million to 95 million unique TCR beta chains across the 550 to 850 repertoires, and around 10 million of those chains were shared by two or more donors. A nearest-neighbor algorithm error-corrected the raw reads and collapsed the reads into unique sequences, merging closely related sequences to remove PCR and sequencing errors. To assign V, D and J gene segments, CDR3 sequences were aligned to IMGT reference sequences. For a sequence to be retained, at least a six-nucleotide match to both a V gene segment and a J gene segment was required. Rearrangements were classified as productive when the CDR3 lacked stop codons and remained in frame with V and J, and all other rearrangements were classified as non-productive. CDR3 was defined according to IMGT convention as the region running from the second conserved V-encoded cysteine to the conserved J-encoded phenylalanine. The earlier analysis of about 590 of the donors excluded sequences that lacked an unambiguous match to a single V gene segment. In an earlier analysis of several hundred of the donors, V segments were called functional above 56.7% productive rearrangements and were called segregating when the between-donor standard deviation exceeded 5%. To diagnose cytomegalovirus status from the catalog of TCR beta chain sequences, a statistical classification framework was built. In a later analysis, TCR nucleotide sequences were compared against IMGT/GENE-DB human TR gene sequences so that V and J genes could be assigned. The TCRdist pipeline was used in a later analysis to assign CDR3 sequences and most-parsimonious VDJ recombination scenarios. A later analysis defined each TCR beta chain by its CDR3 amino acid sequence plus V-gene family, and excluded reads lacking a unique V-gene family. In a later analysis, fewer than 600 highly shared, low-generation-probability nucleotide sequences were removed to address suspected cross-contamination and a sequencing artifact. In a later analysis, a clonal expansion index was calculated for each public chain from normalized within-repertoire ranks of inferred template counts. Generation probabilities in a later analysis came from a VDJ recombination model fitted to out-of-frame rearrangements, and those results were checked against IGoR. In a later analysis, TCR-TCR, TCR-HLA and TCR-CMV co-occurrence was scored with hypergeometric tests, and a repertoire-size bias correction was applied to TCR pairs. A later analysis estimated false discovery rates by permuting HLA or CMV assignments 20 times. A later analysis grouped co-occurring TCRs with DBSCAN, adding TCRdist sequence similarity when clustering within HLA-allele-positive subsets. Repertoires with fewer than 30,000 or more than 120,000 public chains, plus five repertoires with anomalous nucleotide sharing, were excluded from co-occurrence clustering. This is the immuneACCESS table as TCRdb keeps it, with only in-frame sequences that have V and J called. A part of the clones is gone; compared with another copy, unresolved V genes explain less than half, and the rest is unexplained. The V and J calls and clone size were taken over from that table, and D and trimming were inferred from the DNA. The sample records over 95,000 clones, 70% to 80% of which are singletons. The ten largest clones take up around 2% of the sample.

The cohort consisted of more than 650 healthy bone marrow donors. At the time of sampling, all cohort members were nominally healthy, though unrecorded immune exposures were likely present. Of the approximately 610 cohort members, 250 to 300 had positive CMV serostatus and approximately 400 had negative CMV serostatus, and CMV serostatus was not recorded for the donor. A peripheral blood sample was provided by each donor, and peripheral blood mononuclear cells were used for TCR beta sequencing. The Qiagen DNeasy Blood Extraction Kit was used to extract genomic DNA from the blood cell samples. The sample consisted of PBMCs. The rearranged segments are TRBV5-1 and TRBJ2-2; the D region possibly corresponds to TRBD2 (6 bases align). This sequence originates from a human donor in good health. The bases are TGCGCCAGCAGCCGTGGGGACTCCGCCGGGGAGCTGTTTTTT. It translates to CASSRGDSAGELFF.